This T cell receptor (beta chain) was retrieved from a study of cytomegalovirus exposure and HLA in healthy donors. Study results and caveats: The Asian-associated ancestry cluster reportedly had fewer N-insertions than the roughly 720-donor mean in a later analysis. Cytomegalovirus status, reportedly, was diagnosed with high specificity and sensitivity by the classifier. In a later analysis, TCR association rates varied by HLA locus: DRB1 most, HLA-C fewest. Excluded were some V segments that proved indistinguishable, including TRBV6-2 and TRBV6-3.

Regarding this clone: Its target is not known.

CDR3 length: 16 residues. J gave up 6 bases and V 1 base, and 8 bases lay outside the gene matches. Germline V CDR1 and CDR2: KGHSH, LQKENI. Use of 60 Vbeta and 13 Jbeta primers characterized the PCR. Clones were read by immunoSEQ multiplex PCR, and TCRdb kept only the in-frame ones, dropping some. Here the sample spans approximately 73,000 clones, approximately 79% being singletons. This chain connects TRBV18 to TRBJ2-7; 11 bases match TRBD1. What was sequenced was PBMCs. This sequence originates from a woman in her 40s in good health and CMV-seropositive. In DNA form, the CDR3 reads TGTGCCAGCTCACCACGTCCCGGGACAGGGGGTTCCGAGCAGTACTTC. This codes for CASSPRPGTGGSEQYF.